The T cell receptor beta chain described here comes from a study of blood T cell repertoires in COVID-19 (dated by TCRdb to about 2020). Broadly, across the study: The collaborator samples originated in the United States, Italy and Spain and spanned the acute and convalescent phases of COVID-19. The prospective study material was composed of cDNA or gDNA derived from T cells, B-cell-depleted T cells, or PBMCs. Subjects who had been exposed to COVID-19, were actively infected with it, or had recovered from it provided the deeply sampled blood TCRbeta repertoires that made up the dataset. The repertoires were made available in a free public database intended to serve as a resource for research on the immune response to SARS-CoV-2. Samples came from the ongoing ImmuneRACE study (first 160 participants) plus 1,254 subjects from 6 global collaborators. Sample metadata almost always included a de-identified subject ID, COVID-19 status, age in years and sex. HLA class I and class II types, where available, came from metadata supplied by the sample provider rather than from assay-based typing.

The immunoSEQ Assay, a bias-controlled multiplex PCR, was used to amplify TCRbeta CDR3 regions from genomic DNA. The published analysis was carried out like this. Within the assay, amplification of reference gene primers was used to estimate how many nucleated cells each sample contained. To quantify the absolute abundance of each unique TCRbeta CDR3 rearrangement, sequence reads were collapsed and filtered. Productive Simpson clonality was computed per sample as the square root of Simpson's diversity index over productive rearrangements. TCRdb re-hosts the immuneACCESS table, in-frame sequences only. Its copies lack some clones; in the studies checked, an unresolved V gene accounts for under half of them, and the cause for the rest is not known. The V and J calls and clone size come from that table; D and trimming were worked out from the DNA. A total of about 200,000 clones appear in this sample, about 86% of them only once. The ten largest account for 3.8% of the sample.

The CDR3 covers 11 residues, taking in both the cysteine and the phenylalanine. The retained sequence is limited to the CDR3, 33 bases, with the frame set at the first base. The germline V gene (reference sequence) provides CDR1 DFQATT and CDR2 SNEGSKA. The junction shows trimming of 6 bases on V and 5 bases on J, and the gene matches do not reach 2 bases of it. Participants in the prospective study were enrolled through a virtual design, were aged about 18 to 100 years, and lived in 24 United States geographic areas. Cohort assignment in the prospective study relied on participant-reported clinical history from a screening survey and a study questionnaire. Mobile phlebotomists in the prospective study collected whole blood, serum and a nasopharyngeal or oropharyngeal swab from every participant. Prospective study participants could optionally give additional blood draws and questionnaires over a 2-month period. Before DNA extraction, blood samples from the prospective study were shipped at room temperature or frozen.

Study-wide conclusions, independent of this receptor: The amount of clinical and demographic metadata varied by source and participant and was provided uncurated.

As concerns this clone: Its binding antigen is unknown. Base qualities were left out, and no much larger clone turns up one base away.

The sequence derives from a middle-aged woman with acute COVID-19. Source material: PBMCs or T cells enriched from blood (not recorded which). The rearranged segments are TRBV20-1 and TRBJ2-5, and 8 junctional nucleotides match TRBD1. The CDR3 amino acid sequence is: CSADRGETQYF. The sequence in DNA is TGCAGTGCAGACAGGGGCGAGACCCAGTACTTC.